One and the same sample provided the 22 T cell receptor beta chains below, sequenced in a study of cytomegalovirus exposure and HLA in healthy donors. Profiled with immunoSEQ multiplex PCR; TCRdb holds only in-frame clones, not every one. The sample has approximately 200,000 clones; roughly 81% are singletons. Source material: PBMCs. The receptors here all came from a woman under 40 in good health and CMV-seronegative.

The table lists this clone with many counts. The chain combines TRBV6-1 with TRBJ2-7; 11 nucleotides match TRBD1. CDR3 length: 15 residues. V lost 3 bases, J lost 3 bases, and 4 bases stayed unmatched. Germline CDR1 MNHNS, CDR2 SASEGT. CDR3 region: CASSETGTGGYEQYF. As DNA, the CDR3 is TGTGCCAGCAGTGAGACCGGGACAGGGGGCTACGAGCAGTACTTC.

The gene calls are TRBV18 and TRBJ2-7, with D uncertain. CDR1 and CDR2 from the germline V gene are KGHSH and LQKENI. The CDR3 spans 14 residues. Trimming took 2 bases from V and 6 from J, leaving 14 bases between them. CDR3 protein: CASSPMASGSEQYF. DNA of the CDR3: TGTGCCAGCTCACCAATGGCTTCAGGCAGCGAGCAGTACTTC.

The J gene is TRBJ1-1, the V gene TRBV19, with no clear D. CDR1 is LNHDA, CDR2 SQIVND, per germline (reference sequence). The V end lost 11 bases, the J end lost 1 base, and 14 bases lay between the germline ends. The CDR3 runs 13 residues. CDR3 protein: CARPWQKNTEAFF. The CDR3 region has the DNA TGTGCCCGCCCTTGGCAGAAGAACACTGAAGCTTTCTTT.

The table lists this clone with a few counts. The chain uses TRBV5-1 and TRBJ2-3; the D gene is possibly TRBD2 (6 bases). Germline loops: CDR1 SGHRS, CDR2 YFSETQ. The CDR3 runs to 12 residues. Between the trimmed V and J ends, which lost 4 bases and 5 bases, there was a span of 8 bases. The CDR3 reads CASSRGIDTQYF. In nucleotides, the CDR3 is TGCGCCAGCAGCCGGGGGATAGATACGCAGTATTTT.

The J gene is TRBJ2-7, the V gene TRBV4-1; 8 bases match TRBD2. CDR1 is MGHRA, CDR2 YSYEKL, per germline. Trimming removed 1 base from V and 2 bases from J; junction bases left unmatched: 7. There are 16 residues in the CDR3. The CDR3 region is CASSQATGTRPYEQYF. As DNA, the CDR3 is TGCGCCAGCAGCCAAGCCACCGGGACTAGGCCCTACGAGCAGTACTTC.

V is TRBV9 and J is TRBJ2-7; unclear D gene. CDR1 SGDLS and CDR2 YYNGEE come from the germline V gene. Trimming pared 4 bases from V and 6 bases from J, leaving 11 bases between. The CDR3 contains 12 residues. CDR3 sequence (DNA): TGTGCCAGCAGCCCGCCAGGTGCCGAGCAGTACTTC. It encodes CASSPPGAEQYF. Full variable domain (missing parts from reference TRBV9 and TRBJ2-7): DSGVTQTPKHLITATGQRVTLRCSPRSGDLSVYWYQQSLDQGLQFLIQYYNGEERAKGNILERFSAQQFPDLHSELNLSSLELGDSALYFCASSPPGAEQYFGPGTRLTVT.

The rearrangement uses TRBV5-5 and TRBJ2-7; the match to TRBD1 covers 7 bases. CDR3 length equals 13 residues. Trimming removed 3 bases from V and 2 bases from J; junction bases left unmatched: 2. Per the germline V gene, CDR1 is SGHKS and CDR2 is YYEKEE (reference sequence). CDR3 amino acids: CASSWQGAYEQYF. CDR3 coding DNA: TGTGCCAGCAGCTGGCAGGGGGCCTACGAGCAGTACTTC.

Written as DNA, the CDR3 is TGTGCCAGCAGGGTCGAGGTGGGCACTGAAGCTTTCTTT. Its translation is CASRVEVGTEAFF. The chain links TRBV11-2 to TRBJ1-1, with unresolved D. This CDR3 contains 13 residues. The germline gives CDR1 SGHAT, CDR2 FQNNGV. Trimming took off 6 bases at V and 4 bases at J, with 12 bases between the two ends. The full variable domain, its missing parts supplied by reference TRBV11-2 and TRBJ1-1, is EAGVAQSPRYKIIEKRQSVAFWCNPISGHATLYWYQQILGQGPKLLIQFQNNGVVDDSQLPKDRFSAERLKGVDSTLKIQPAKLEDSAVYLCASRVEVGTEAFFGQGTRLTVV.

The V and J genes are TRBV5-1 and TRBJ1-1, with 7 bases aligning to TRBD1. V lost 4 bases to trimming and J lost 1 base; unmatched junction nucleotides: 13. CDR3 length: 17 amino acids. The germline V gene encodes CDR1 SGHRS and CDR2 YFSETQ. The CDR3 nucleotides are TGCGCCAGCAGCCCAGCCCCGACCGGGACAGCGAACACTGAAGCTTTCTTT. Amino acid sequence: CASSPAPTGTANTEAFF.

The rearrangement links TRBV5-4 to TRBJ1-1; 9 bases are a match to TRBD1. The ends lost 0 bases at V and 5 bases at J; junction bases unmatched: 5. The CDR3 contains 15 residues. CDR1 and CDR2 from the germline V gene are SGHNT and YYREEE (reference sequence). The CDR3 region is CASSLVDRGGTEAFF. The CDR3 region has the DNA TGTGCCAGCAGCTTGGTGGACAGGGGTGGGACTGAAGCTTTCTTT.

The J gene is TRBJ1-6, the V gene TRBV28; TRBD1 aligns across 10 bases. CDR1 MDHEN and CDR2 SYDVKM come from the germline V gene. V dropped 6 bases and J dropped 9; count of bases not matched to a gene: 8. The CDR3 runs 15 residues. The CDR3 DNA follows: TGTGCCAGCAGAGAGGGGGACAGGGGACGTTCACCCCTCCACTTT. It is translated as CASREGDRGRSPLHF.

The chain has TRBV27 and TRBJ2-7; D perhaps matches TRBD1 (6 bases). V shed 0 bases and J shed 3 bases, with 9 bases lying between them. Germline CDR1 reads MNHEY; CDR2 reads SMNVEV (reference sequence). The CDR3 loop spans 14 amino acids. CDR3 sequence: CASSLSARGYEQYF. Here the CDR3 DNA reads TGTGCCAGCAGTTTATCGGCCAGGGGCTACGAGCAGTACTTC.

The chain carries TRBV7-8 and TRBJ2-1; 9 bases map to TRBD2. CDR3 size: 17 residues. The V gene end was trimmed by 0 bases and the J gene end by 1 base; junction bases not matched to a gene: 4. Per the germline V gene, CDR1 is SGHVS and CDR2 is FQNEAQ. CDR3 sequence reads: CASSLAGSGRSYNEQFF. The CDR3 DNA is TGTGCCAGCAGCTTAGCGGGCAGCGGGAGGTCCTACAATGAGCAGTTCTTC.

The chain joins TRBV27 to TRBJ2-5; 7 nucleotides align to TRBD1. The V gene's germline CDR1 is MNHEY and CDR2 SMNVEV (reference sequence). J was trimmed by 3 bases and V by 0 bases; bases with no gene match: 1. The CDR3 totals 14 residues. In DNA, the CDR3 is TGTGCCAGCAGTTTATCAGGGGGCGAAGAGACCCAGTACTTC. It specifies CASSLSGGEETQYF.

The chain employs TRBV6-5 and TRBJ2-6; D is ambiguous. CDR1 is MNHEY, CDR2 SVGAGI, per germline. The CDR3 is 16 amino acids. V gave up 2 bases and J gave up 0 bases, with 8 bases separating them. CDR3 coding DNA: TGTGCCAGCAGTTACAGGCGGATCTCTGGGGCCAACGTCCTGACTTTC. Translated: CASSYRRISGANVLTF.

The chain employs TRBV2 and TRBJ2-4; 14 bases agree with TRBD2. The CDR3 is 18 residues long. Unmatched junction bases numbered 12, after V lost 5 bases and J lost 6 bases. CDR1 is SNHLY, CDR2 FYNNEI, per germline. CDR3 loop: CASSRRDRLAGGSNIQYF. The CDR3 bases are TGTGCCAGCAGTCGGAGGGATAGACTAGCGGGGGGGTCAAACATTCAGTACTTC.

The chain links TRBV6-5 to TRBJ2-5; 8 positions agree with TRBD1. J was trimmed by 5 bases and V by 0 bases; bases with no gene match: 8. The length of the CDR3 is 16 residues. Looked up from germline, CDR1 is MNHEY and CDR2 is SVGAGI. The CDR3 nucleotides are TGTGCCAGCAGTTACTCGCCGACAGGGGTCGGGGAGACCCAGTACTTC. Its translation: CASSYSPTGVGETQYF.

The CDR3 loop reads CASSLGAKSTDTQYF. In nucleotides, the CDR3 is TGCGCCAGCAGCTTGGGTGCTAAGAGCACAGATACGCAGTATTTT. The chain is built from TRBV5-1 and TRBJ2-3; D remains unclear. The germline V gene has CDR1 SGHRS and CDR2 YFSETQ. V lost 0 bases and J lost 0, with 8 bases in between. The CDR3 has 15 residues. The whole variable domain, filled in from reference TRBV5-1 and TRBJ2-3, reads KAGVTQTPRYLIKTRGQQVTLSCSPISGHRSVSWYQQTPGQGLQFLFEYFSETQRNKGNFPGRFSGRQFSNSRSEMNVSTLELGDSALYLCASSLGAKSTDTQYFGPGTRLTVL.

V usage is TRBV6-4 and J usage is TRBJ1-1; 9 bases match TRBD1. Trimming cost V 7 bases and J 7 bases; bases outside gene matches: 10. The CDR3 loop spans 14 amino acids. Per the germline V gene, CDR1 is MRHNA and CDR2 is SNTAGT. The CDR3 loop reads CASKPGQGSFEAFF. As DNA, the CDR3 is TGTGCCAGCAAGCCGGGACAGGGCTCATTTGAAGCTTTCTTT.

The J gene is TRBJ1-1, the V gene TRBV5-6, with unresolved D. The V gene's germline CDR1 is SGHDT and CDR2 YYEEEE. V lost 0 bases and J 4 bases, leaving 16 bases between the germline ends. The CDR3 consists of 16 residues. The CDR3, as DNA: TGTGCCAGCAGCTTGGGGTTCCACCAGGTGTCCACTGAAGCTTTCTTT. Translated: CASSLGFHQVSTEAFF.

This clone has just a few counts. The chain links TRBV11-2 to TRBJ2-7; no definite D call. This CDR3 is 15 amino acids long. Trimming cost V 8 bases and J 0 bases, with 17 bases left between them. Germline V gene lookup returns CDR1 SGHAT and CDR2 FQNNGV. The CDR3 reads CASGQHISSSYEQYF. In nucleotides, the CDR3 is TGTGCCAGCGGGCAGCATATTAGTAGCTCCTACGAGCAGTACTTC.

The V call is TRBV19, the J call TRBJ2-1; 8 nucleotides align to TRBD2. CDR3 size: 16 residues. Unmatched junction bases numbered 7, after V lost 3 bases and J lost 3 bases. Germline CDR1 and CDR2: LNHDA and SQIVND (reference sequence). The CDR3 reads CASSINGRGVYNEQFF. CDR3 nucleotides: TGTGCCAGTAGTATTAACGGGCGGGGGGTCTACAATGAGCAGTTCTTC.